This TCR beta chain was captured in a study of blood T cell repertoires in COVID-19. Only in-frame clones appear in the TCRdb table, and some are missing; sequencing was by immunoSEQ multiplex PCR. The sample has about 220,000 clones, 75% to 90% seen once. The V and J ends lost 3 bases and 9 bases, in that order; junction bases with no gene match: 5. Germline CDR1 reads MDHEN; CDR2 reads SYDVKM. This CDR3 is 14 amino acids long. Participants spanned ages about 18 to 89 years and resided in 20 to 30 US areas. The source of this sequence is a woman aged 40 to 50 with acute COVID-19. The chain links TRBV28 to TRBJ1-6, with 7 bases matching TRBD1. The sequenced sample consisted of PBMCs or T cells enriched from blood (not recorded which). CDR3 in DNA: TGTGCCAGCAGTTTCCGGGGGACAGTTTCACCCCTCCACTTT. Amino acids: CASSFRGTVSPLHF.